The 2 T cell receptor beta chains listed next were all sequenced from one sample in a study of blood T cell repertoires in COVID-19. Using immunoSEQ multiplex PCR, the repertoire was profiled, and TCRdb retains in-frame clones only, with some absent. The repertoire consists of roughly 55,000 clones, with 60% to 85% occurring once and the leading ten covering more than 2.5%. The sample was peripheral blood. These receptors were taken from a man in his 60s with acute or convalescent COVID-19.

The V call is TRBV7-3, the J call TRBJ2-3; 8 nucleotides line up with TRBD2. The CDR3 totals 15 residues. Germline V CDR1 and CDR2: SGHTA, FQGTGA. The V gene end was trimmed by 5 bases and the J gene end by 2 bases; junction bases not matched to a gene: 6. CDR3 sequence (DNA): TGTGCCAGCAGCGCACCAGCGGGGGACACAGATACGCAGTATTTT. Translating it yields CASSAPAGDTDTQYF. The complete variable domain, with remaining parts taken from reference TRBV7-3 and TRBJ2-3, reads GAGVSQTPSNKVTEKGKYVELRCDPISGHTALYWYRQSLGQGPEFLIYFQGTGAADDSGLPNDRFFAVRPEGSVSTLKIQRTERGDSAVYLCASSAPAGDTDTQYFGPGTRLTVL.

V is TRBV14 and J is TRBJ2-3; D remains ambiguous. Germline V gene data show CDR1 as SGHDN and CDR2 as FVKESK. Trimming stripped 1 base from V and 3 bases from J, with 17 bases between. CDR3 length: 17 residues. Here the CDR3 DNA reads TGTGCCAGCAGCCAAGGATCTTTCGGCGGCTCGACAGATACGCAGTATTTT. Its translation is CASSQGSFGGSTDTQYF. Supplemented by reference TRBV14 and TRBJ2-3, the full variable domain reads EAGVTQFPSHSVIEKGQTVTLRCDPISGHDNLYWYRRVMGKEIKFLLHFVKESKQDESGMPNNRFLAERTGGTYSTLKVQPAELEDSGVYFCASSQGSFGGSTDTQYFGPGTRLTVL.